This T cell receptor (beta chain) emerged from a study of blood T cell repertoires in COVID-19. Study at large: Samples came from the United States, Italy and Spain, spanning acute and convalescent COVID-19. In each case, the material was cDNA or gDNA derived from T cells, B-cell-depleted T cells, or PBMCs.

The V end was cut by 8 bases, the J end by 0 bases, with 8 bases between. Germline V gene lookup returns CDR1 LNHNV and CDR2 YYDKDF (reference sequence). The CDR3 spans 13 residues. The study counted Cohort 3 donors as recovered given two negative PCRs, clearance, or symptom resolution. This clone has only a few counts. TCRdb keeps only in-frame clones here, not all; method: immunoSEQ multiplex PCR. This table holds fewer than 200,000 clones, around 80% found once. The receptor was isolated from a man over 45 who had recovered from COVID-19. Sequencing was carried out using PBMCs or T cells enriched from blood (not recorded which). This chain connects TRBV15 to TRBJ2-1; weak D call: TRBD2 (5 bases). This chain's CDR3 is CATSTSSYNEQFF. The DNA for the CDR3 is TGTGCCACCTCTACTAGCTCCTACAATGAGCAGTTCTTC.